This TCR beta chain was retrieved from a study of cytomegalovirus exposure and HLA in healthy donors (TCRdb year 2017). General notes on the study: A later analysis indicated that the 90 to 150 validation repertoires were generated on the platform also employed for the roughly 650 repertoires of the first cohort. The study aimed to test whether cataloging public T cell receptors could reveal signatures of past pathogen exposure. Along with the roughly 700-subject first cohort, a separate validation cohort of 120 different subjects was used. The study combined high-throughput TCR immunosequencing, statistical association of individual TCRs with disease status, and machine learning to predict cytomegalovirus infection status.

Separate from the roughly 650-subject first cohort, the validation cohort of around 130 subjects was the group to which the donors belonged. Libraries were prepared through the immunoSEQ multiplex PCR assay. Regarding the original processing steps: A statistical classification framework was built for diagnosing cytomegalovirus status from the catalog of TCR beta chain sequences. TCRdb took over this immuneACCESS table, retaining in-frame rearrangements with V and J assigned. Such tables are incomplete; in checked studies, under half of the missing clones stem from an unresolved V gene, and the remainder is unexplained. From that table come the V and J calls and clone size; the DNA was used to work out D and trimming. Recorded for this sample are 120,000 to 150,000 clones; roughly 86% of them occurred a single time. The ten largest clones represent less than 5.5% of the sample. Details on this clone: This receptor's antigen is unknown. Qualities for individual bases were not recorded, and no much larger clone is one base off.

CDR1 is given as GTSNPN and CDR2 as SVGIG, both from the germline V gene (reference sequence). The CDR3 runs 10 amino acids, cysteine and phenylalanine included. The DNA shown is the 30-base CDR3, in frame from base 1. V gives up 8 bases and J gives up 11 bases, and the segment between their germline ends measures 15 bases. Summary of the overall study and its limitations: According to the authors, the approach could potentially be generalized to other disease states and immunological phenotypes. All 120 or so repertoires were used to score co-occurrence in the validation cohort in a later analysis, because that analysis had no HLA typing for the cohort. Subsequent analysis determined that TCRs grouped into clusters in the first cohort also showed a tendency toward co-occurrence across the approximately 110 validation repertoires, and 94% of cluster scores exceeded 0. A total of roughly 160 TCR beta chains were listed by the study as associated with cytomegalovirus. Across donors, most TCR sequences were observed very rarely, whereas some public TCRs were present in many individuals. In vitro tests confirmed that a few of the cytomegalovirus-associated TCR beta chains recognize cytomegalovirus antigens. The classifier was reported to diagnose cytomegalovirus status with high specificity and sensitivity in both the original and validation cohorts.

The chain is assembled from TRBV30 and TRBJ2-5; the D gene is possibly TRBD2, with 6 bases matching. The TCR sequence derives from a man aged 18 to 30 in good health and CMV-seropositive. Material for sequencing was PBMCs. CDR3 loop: CALQRGRQYF. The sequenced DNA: TGTGCCCTCCAGCGAGGGAGGCAGTACTTC.